The 13 T cell receptor beta chains below all came from one sample that was sequenced in a study of blood T cell repertoires in COVID-19. TCRdb's table, derived via immunoSEQ multiplex PCR, lists solely in-frame clones and lacks some. The repertoire includes 200,000 or so clones, 80% to 85% of them detected once, and 7% to 9% sits in the top ten. The specimen was PBMCs or T cells enriched from blood (not recorded which). The source is a man between 40 and 49 years old who had recovered from COVID-19.

This clone was seen just once. CDR3 sequence (DNA): TGTGCCAGCAGTGGGGCGACAGATAGCAATCAGCCCCAGCATTTT. Its translation: CASSGATDSNQPQHF. J is TRBJ1-5 and V is TRBV2, with D possibly being TRBD1 (5 bases). This CDR3 is 15 amino acids long. Trimming removed 4 bases from V and 0 bases from J, with 10 bases in between. From germline, CDR1 is SNHLY and CDR2 FYNNEI.

The chain joins TRBV7-9 to TRBJ1-1; 7 bases align to TRBD1. The trim removed 4 bases at V and 4 bases at J, leaving 9 bases unmatched. Looked up from germline, CDR1 is SEHNR and CDR2 is FQNEAQ (reference sequence). This CDR3 contains 15 residues. CDR3 nucleotides: TGTGCCAGCAGCTCCTCAGGGGGGCGGGTCACTGAAGCTTTCTTT. Translated, it gives CASSSSGGRVTEAFF.

Here the CDR3 reads CASSGGGPEAFF. The DNA of the CDR3 is TGTGCCAGTAGTGGGGGAGGTCCTGAAGCTTTCTTT. The V gene is TRBV19, the J gene TRBJ1-1; D possibly corresponds to TRBD1 (5 bases). V was cut by 5 bases and J by 6 bases, with 10 bases left in between. Germline V lookup: CDR1 LNHDA, CDR2 SQIVND (reference sequence). CDR3 length: 12 residues. The complete variable domain, with remaining parts taken from reference TRBV19 and TRBJ1-1, reads DGGITQSPKYLFRKEGQNVTLSCEQNLNHDAMYWYRQDPGQGLRLIYYSQIVNDFQKGDIAEGYSVSREKKESFPLTVTSAQKNPTAFYLCASSGGGPEAFFGQGTRLTVV.

The chain employs TRBV9 and TRBJ2-2; no clear D. CDR1 and CDR2 (germline): SGDLS, YYNGEE. CDR3 size: 14 residues. Deletions cut 3 bases from V and 2 bases from J, with 8 bases between. The DNA of the CDR3 is TGTGCCAGCAGCGCACCAGGAAACACCGGGGAGCTGTTTTTT. Encoded protein: CASSAPGNTGELFF.

The genes are TRBV19 and TRBJ1-2; D not certain. The CDR3 has 14 residues. Per the germline V gene, CDR1 is LNHDA and CDR2 is SQIVND (reference sequence). The V end lost 3 bases, the J end lost 5 bases, and 13 bases lay between the germline ends. This chain's CDR3 is CASSIGPSGYGYTF. As DNA, the CDR3 is TGTGCCAGTAGTATCGGCCCCTCGGGGTATGGCTACACCTTC.

This rearrangement joins TRBV14 to TRBJ1-1; tentatively, D is TRBD1 (5 bases). Looked up from germline, CDR1 is SGHDN and CDR2 is FVKESK. V was shortened by 2 bases and J by 9 bases, with 16 bases between the two germline ends. CDR3 length equals 14 residues. CDR3 nucleotide sequence: TGTGCCAGCAGCCAAAGCAGGGTCCGGTCCCAAGCTTTCTTT. Translating gives CASSQSRVRSQAFF.

As for this clone: This specimen includes other DNA sequences encoding the same CDR3. The chain carries TRBV7-9 and TRBJ2-5; D uncertain. The CDR3 consists of 11 residues. V shed 3 bases and J shed 4 bases, with 3 bases lying between them. Germline V gene data show CDR1 as SEHNR and CDR2 as FQNEAQ (reference sequence). The CDR3 reads CASSFLETQYF. DNA of the CDR3: TGTGCCAGCAGCTTCCTAGAGACCCAGTACTTC.

This clone was observed a handful of times. The CDR3 protein is CASSRQGYEAFF. For the CDR3, the DNA is TGTGCCAGCAGTCGACAGGGGTATGAAGCTTTCTTT. This chain connects TRBV28 to TRBJ1-1; TRBD1 matches at 8 bases. Germline CDR1 MDHEN, CDR2 SYDVKM. CDR3 length: 12 amino acids. The junction had 3 bases not matched to a gene; V was cut back by 5 bases and J by 7 bases.

The chain has TRBV7-9 and TRBJ1-4; tentative D call: TRBD1 (5 bases). The CDR3 has 16 residues. V shed 5 bases and J shed 5 bases, with 18 bases lying between them. CDR1 and CDR2 from the germline V gene are SEHNR and FQNEAQ (reference sequence). CDR3: CASSQWGVGKNEKLFF. CDR3 in DNA: TGTGCCAGCAGCCAGTGGGGGGTAGGGAAAAATGAAAAACTGTTTTTT.

This sequence joins TRBV9 and TRBJ2-1; tentatively, D is TRBD2 (6 bases). The V gene's germline CDR1 is SGDLS and CDR2 YYNGEE. The V end lost 0 bases, the J end lost 9 bases, and 16 bases lay between the germline ends. The CDR3 length is 15 residues. This CDR3 reads CASSVVGSVGGEQFF. The CDR3 DNA reads as TGTGCCAGCAGCGTAGTTGGCTCGGTGGGGGGTGAGCAGTTCTTC.

The chain couples TRBV9 to TRBJ1-2; D uncertain. V was cut by 0 bases and J by 8 bases, with 14 bases left in between. Germline assignment: CDR1 SGDLS and CDR2 YYNGEE. CDR3 size: 14 residues. The CDR3 coding sequence is TGTGCCAGCAGCGTAGACGACTGGGGAGGAGGCTACACCTTC. This sequence encodes CASSVDDWGGGYTF.

This chain links TRBV19 with TRBJ2-4; D perhaps matches TRBD2 (5 bases). CDR3 size: 16 residues. V lost 3 bases and J 0 bases, leaving 12 bases between the germline ends. Germline V gives CDR1 LNHDA, CDR2 SQIVND (reference sequence). The CDR3: CASSIRGGLAKNIQYF. The CDR3 DNA follows: TGTGCCAGTAGTATCCGGGGTGGCCTAGCCAAAAACATTCAGTACTTC.

CDR3 residues: CASSVGPQGMNTEAFF. The DNA for the CDR3 is TGTGCCAGCAGCGTAGGACCCCAGGGGATGAACACTGAAGCTTTCTTT. The chain links TRBV9 to TRBJ1-1, with D maybe TRBD1 (6 bases). Trimming shortened V by 0 bases and J by 0 bases, and 12 bases separated the two germline ends. Looked up from germline, CDR1 is SGDLS and CDR2 is YYNGEE. This CDR3 is 16 amino acids long.